This T cell receptor beta chain is drawn from a study of cytomegalovirus exposure and HLA in healthy donors. Study summary: Earlier sequencing of approximately 180 million T cells yielded nearly 120 million unique TCR beta sequences. General study results and limits: Researchers had no immune exposure information except CMV serostatus available.

Unmatched junction bases numbered 9, after V lost 5 bases and J lost 6 bases. From germline, CDR1 is SGHTA and CDR2 FQGNSA. This CDR3 has 14 amino acids. PCR primers comprised 60 Vbeta and 13 Jbeta primers. Using immunoSEQ multiplex PCR, the repertoire was profiled, and TCRdb retains in-frame clones only, with some absent. This sample has under 150,000 clones, with under 85% found just once. Concerning this clone: Its matching antigen is unknown.

The source of this sequence is a boy aged 5-17 years in good health and CMV-seronegative. The source material was PBMCs. The chain recombines TRBV7-2 with TRBJ2-7; 8 bases are a match to TRBD2. In nucleotides, the CDR3 is TGTGCCAGCAGCCCCAGAGCGGGGGCGGGCGAGCAGTACTTC. Its protein is CASSPRAGAGEQYF.